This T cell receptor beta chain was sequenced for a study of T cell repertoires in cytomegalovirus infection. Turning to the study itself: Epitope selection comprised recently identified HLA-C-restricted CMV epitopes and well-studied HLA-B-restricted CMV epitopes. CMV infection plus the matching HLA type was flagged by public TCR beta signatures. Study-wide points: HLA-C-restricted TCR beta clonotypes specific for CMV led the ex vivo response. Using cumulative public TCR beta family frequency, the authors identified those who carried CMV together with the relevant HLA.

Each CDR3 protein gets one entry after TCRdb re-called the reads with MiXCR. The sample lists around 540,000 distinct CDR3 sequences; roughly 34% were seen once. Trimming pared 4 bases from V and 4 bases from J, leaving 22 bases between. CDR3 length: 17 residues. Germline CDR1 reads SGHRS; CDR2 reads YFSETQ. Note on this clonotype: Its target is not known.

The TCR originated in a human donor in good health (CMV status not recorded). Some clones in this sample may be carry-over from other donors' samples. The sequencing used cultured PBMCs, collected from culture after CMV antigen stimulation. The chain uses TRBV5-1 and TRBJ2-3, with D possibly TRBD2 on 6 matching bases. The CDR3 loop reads CASSGVAGIGIPDTQYF. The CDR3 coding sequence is TGCGCCAGCAGCGGTGTGGCGGGGATCGGTATCCCAGATACGCAGTATTTT.